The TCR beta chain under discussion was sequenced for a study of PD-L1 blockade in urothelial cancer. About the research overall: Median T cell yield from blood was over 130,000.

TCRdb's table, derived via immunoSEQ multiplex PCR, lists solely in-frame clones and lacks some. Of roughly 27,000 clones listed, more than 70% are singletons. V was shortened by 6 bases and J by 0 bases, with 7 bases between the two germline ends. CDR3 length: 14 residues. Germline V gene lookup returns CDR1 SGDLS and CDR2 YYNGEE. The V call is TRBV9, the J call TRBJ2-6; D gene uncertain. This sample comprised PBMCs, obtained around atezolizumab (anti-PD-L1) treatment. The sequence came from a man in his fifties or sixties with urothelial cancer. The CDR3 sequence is CASTVGSGANVLTF. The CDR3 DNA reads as TGTGCCAGCACTGTCGGCTCTGGGGCCAACGTCCTGACTTTC. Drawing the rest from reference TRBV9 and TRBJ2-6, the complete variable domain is DSGVTQTPKHLITATGQRVTLRCSPRSGDLSVYWYQQSLDQGLQFLIQYYNGEERAKGNILERFSAQQFPDLHSELNLSSLELGDSALYFCASTVGSGANVLTFGAGSRLTVL.